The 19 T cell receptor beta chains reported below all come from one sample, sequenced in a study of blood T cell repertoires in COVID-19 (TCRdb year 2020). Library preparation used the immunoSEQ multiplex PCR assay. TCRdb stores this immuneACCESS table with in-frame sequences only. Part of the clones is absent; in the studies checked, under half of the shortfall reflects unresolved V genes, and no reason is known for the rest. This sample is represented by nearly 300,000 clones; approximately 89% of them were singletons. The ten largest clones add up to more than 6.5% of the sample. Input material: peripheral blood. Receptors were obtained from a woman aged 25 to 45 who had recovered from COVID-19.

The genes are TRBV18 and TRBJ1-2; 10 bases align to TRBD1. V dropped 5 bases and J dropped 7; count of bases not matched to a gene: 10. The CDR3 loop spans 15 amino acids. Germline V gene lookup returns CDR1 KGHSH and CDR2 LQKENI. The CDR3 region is CASSSSRTGGGGYTF. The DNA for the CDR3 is TGTGCCAGCTCATCCTCCAGGACAGGGGGGGGTGGCTACACCTTC. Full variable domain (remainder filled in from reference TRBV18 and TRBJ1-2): NAGVMQNPRHLVRRRGQEARLRCSPMKGHSHVYWYRQLPEEGLKFMVYLQKENIIDESGMPKERFSAEFPKEGPSILRIQQVVRGDSAAYFCASSSSRTGGGGYTFGSGTRLTVV.

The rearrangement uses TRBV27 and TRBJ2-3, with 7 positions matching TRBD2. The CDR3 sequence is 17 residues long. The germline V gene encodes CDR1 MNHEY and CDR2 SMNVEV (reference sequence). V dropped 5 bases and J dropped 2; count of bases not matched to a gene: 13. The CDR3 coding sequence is TGTGCCAGCAGTCCGCATTCGGCAGGGAGGGCCACAGATACGCAGTATTTT. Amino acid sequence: CASSPHSAGRATDTQYF.

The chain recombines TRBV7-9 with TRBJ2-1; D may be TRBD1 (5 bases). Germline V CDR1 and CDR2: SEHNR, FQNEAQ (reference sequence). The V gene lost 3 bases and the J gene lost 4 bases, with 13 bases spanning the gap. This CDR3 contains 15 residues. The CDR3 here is CASSLVAGHYNEQFF. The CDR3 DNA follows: TGTGCCAGCAGCTTGGTCGCAGGACATTACAATGAGCAGTTCTTC.

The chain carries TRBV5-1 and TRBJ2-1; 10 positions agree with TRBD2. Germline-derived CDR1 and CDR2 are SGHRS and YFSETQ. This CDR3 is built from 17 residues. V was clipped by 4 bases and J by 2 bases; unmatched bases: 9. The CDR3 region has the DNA TGCGCCAGCAGCCAACACGCTAGCGGGGGAACCTACAATGAGCAGTTCTTC. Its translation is CASSQHASGGTYNEQFF.

CDR3 region: CASSVQGGDEAFF. The CDR3 DNA sequence: TGTGCCAGCAGCGTACAGGGGGGTGATGAAGCTTTCTTT. V and J are TRBV9 and TRBJ1-1, with TRBD1 matching 7 bases. CDR1 SGDLS and CDR2 YYNGEE come from the germline V gene. The CDR3 has 13 amino acids. V trimming: 1 base; J trimming: 7 bases; junction bases outside the gene matches: 4.

CDR3 sequence (DNA): TGTGCCAGCAGCGGGACAGGGGACGAGCAGTACTTC. Amino acids: CASSGTGDEQYF. V gene TRBV5-6 combines with J gene TRBJ2-7; TRBD1 matches at 10 bases. With V trimmed by 4 bases and J by 5 bases, 0 bases remained unmatched. The germline V gene has CDR1 SGHDT and CDR2 YYEEEE. This CDR3 comprises 12 residues.

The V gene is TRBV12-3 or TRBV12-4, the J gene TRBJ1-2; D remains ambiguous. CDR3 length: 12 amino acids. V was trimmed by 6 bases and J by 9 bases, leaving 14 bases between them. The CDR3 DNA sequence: TGTGCCAGCAGCCCCGGGGAGGAGCGCTACACCTTC. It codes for CASSPGEERYTF.

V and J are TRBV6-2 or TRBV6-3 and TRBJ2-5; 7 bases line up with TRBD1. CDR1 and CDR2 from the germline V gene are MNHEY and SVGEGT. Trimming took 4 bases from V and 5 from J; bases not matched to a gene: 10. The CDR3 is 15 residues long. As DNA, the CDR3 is TGTGCCAGCAGTTCCTACAGGGGTGAGGGGGAGACCCAGTACTTC. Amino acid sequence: CASSSYRGEGETQYF.

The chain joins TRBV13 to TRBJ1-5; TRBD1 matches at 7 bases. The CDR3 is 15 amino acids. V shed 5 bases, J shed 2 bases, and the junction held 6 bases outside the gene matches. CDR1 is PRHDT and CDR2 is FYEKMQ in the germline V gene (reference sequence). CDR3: CASSLTGDGNQPQHF. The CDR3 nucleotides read TGTGCCAGCAGCCTAACAGGGGATGGCAATCAGCCCCAGCATTTT.

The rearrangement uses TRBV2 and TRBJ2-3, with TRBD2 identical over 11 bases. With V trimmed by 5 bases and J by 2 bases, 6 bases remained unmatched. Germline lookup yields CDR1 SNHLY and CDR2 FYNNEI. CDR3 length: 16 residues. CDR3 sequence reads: CASSPTSGGHTDTQYF. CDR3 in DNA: TGTGCCAGCAGTCCTACTAGCGGGGGCCACACAGATACGCAGTATTTT.

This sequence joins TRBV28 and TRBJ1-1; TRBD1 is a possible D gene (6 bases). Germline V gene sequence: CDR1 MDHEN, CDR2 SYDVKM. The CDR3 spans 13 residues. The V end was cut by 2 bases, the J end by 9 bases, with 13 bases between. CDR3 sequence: CASSLHPQGKAFF. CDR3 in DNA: TGTGCCAGCAGTTTACACCCTCAGGGGAAAGCTTTCTTT.

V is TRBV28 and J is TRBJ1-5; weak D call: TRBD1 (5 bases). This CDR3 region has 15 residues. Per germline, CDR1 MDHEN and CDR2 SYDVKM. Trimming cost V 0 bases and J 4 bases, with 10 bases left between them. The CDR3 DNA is TGTGCCAGCAGTTTATGGTCACAGGTGAATCAGCCCCAGCATTTT. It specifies CASSLWSQVNQPQHF.

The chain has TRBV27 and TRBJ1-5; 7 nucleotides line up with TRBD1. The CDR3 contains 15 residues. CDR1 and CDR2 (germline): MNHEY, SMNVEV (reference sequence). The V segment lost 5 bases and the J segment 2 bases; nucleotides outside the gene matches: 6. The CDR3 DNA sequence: TGTGCCAGCAGTAAGGGGGCTCAGGGCAATCAGCCCCAGCATTTT. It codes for CASSKGAQGNQPQHF.

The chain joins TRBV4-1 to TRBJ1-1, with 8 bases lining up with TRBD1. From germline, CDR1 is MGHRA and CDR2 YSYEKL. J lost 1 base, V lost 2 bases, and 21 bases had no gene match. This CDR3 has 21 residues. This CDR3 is CASSQPWTGPRPPRGNTEAFF. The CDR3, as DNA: TGCGCCAGCAGCCAACCGTGGACAGGGCCACGACCCCCCAGGGGGAACACTGAAGCTTTCTTT.

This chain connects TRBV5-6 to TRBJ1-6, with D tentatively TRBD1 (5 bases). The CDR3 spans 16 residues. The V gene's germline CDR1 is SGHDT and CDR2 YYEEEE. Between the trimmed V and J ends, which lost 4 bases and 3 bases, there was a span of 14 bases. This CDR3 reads CASSARGGVYNSPLHF. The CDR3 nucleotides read TGTGCCAGCAGCGCCCGGGGGGGTGTCTATAATTCACCCCTCCACTTT.

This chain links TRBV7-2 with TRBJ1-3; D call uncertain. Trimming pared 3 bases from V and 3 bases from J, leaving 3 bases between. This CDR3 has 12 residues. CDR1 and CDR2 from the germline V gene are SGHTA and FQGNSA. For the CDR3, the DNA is TGTGCCAGCAGCTTGAGTGGAAACACCATATATTTT. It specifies CASSLSGNTIYF.

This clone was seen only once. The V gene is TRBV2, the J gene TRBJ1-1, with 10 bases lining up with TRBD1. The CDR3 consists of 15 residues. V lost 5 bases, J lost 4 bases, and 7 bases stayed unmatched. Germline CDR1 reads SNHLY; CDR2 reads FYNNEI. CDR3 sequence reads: CASSIAGQGSTEAFF. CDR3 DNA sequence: TGTGCCAGCAGTATTGCGGGACAGGGGTCCACTGAAGCTTTCTTT.

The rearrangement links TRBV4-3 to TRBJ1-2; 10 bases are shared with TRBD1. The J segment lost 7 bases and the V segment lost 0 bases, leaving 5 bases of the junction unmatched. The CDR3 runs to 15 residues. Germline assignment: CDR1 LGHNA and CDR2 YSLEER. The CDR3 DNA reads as TGCGCCAGCAGCCAAGATGACAGGGGGCGCGGTGGCTACACCTTC. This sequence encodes CASSQDDRGRGGYTF.

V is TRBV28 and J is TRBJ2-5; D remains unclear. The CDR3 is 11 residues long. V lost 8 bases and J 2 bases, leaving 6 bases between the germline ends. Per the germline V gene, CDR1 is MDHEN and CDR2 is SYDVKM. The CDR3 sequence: CASGRQETQYF. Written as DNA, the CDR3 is TGTGCCAGCGGCAGGCAAGAGACCCAGTACTTC.